The 2 T cell receptor beta chains in this list originate from one sample, sequenced in a study of T cells in Graves' hyperthyroidism and ophthalmopathy. Researchers amplified the TCR beta CDR3 regions from RNA transcripts. Researchers ran a first-round RT-PCR on the TCR CDR3 using the HTBI primer set. TCRdb used MiXCR to reprocess the multiplex PCR reads, holding one entry per CDR3 protein. Among 750,000 to 950,000 distinct CDR3 sequences listed, 35% to 40% were seen once. Sample: blood. Receptors originate from a man in his late teens or twenties with Graves' hyperthyroidism.

J is TRBJ1-1 and V is TRBV29-1; 8 bases map to TRBD1. Germline V lookup: CDR1 SQVTM, CDR2 ANQGSEA. The CDR3 length is 15 residues. V shed 8 bases, J shed 4 bases, and the junction held 15 bases outside the gene matches. This CDR3 reads CSSGRTGWGGTEAFF. As DNA, the CDR3 is TGCAGCTCTGGACGGACAGGGTGGGGGGGCACTGAAGCTTTCTTT.

The chain combines TRBV7-8 with TRBJ1-4, with D perhaps matching TRBD1 (5 bases). Trimming shortened V by 7 bases and J by 0 bases, and 18 bases separated the two germline ends. The CDR3 contains 17 residues. In germline, CDR1 is SGHVS, CDR2 FQNEAQ. CDR3 in amino acids: CASNPGTAVSTNEKLFF. The CDR3 DNA sequence: TGTGCCAGCAACCCCGGGACGGCCGTTTCAACTAATGAAAAACTGTTTTTT.